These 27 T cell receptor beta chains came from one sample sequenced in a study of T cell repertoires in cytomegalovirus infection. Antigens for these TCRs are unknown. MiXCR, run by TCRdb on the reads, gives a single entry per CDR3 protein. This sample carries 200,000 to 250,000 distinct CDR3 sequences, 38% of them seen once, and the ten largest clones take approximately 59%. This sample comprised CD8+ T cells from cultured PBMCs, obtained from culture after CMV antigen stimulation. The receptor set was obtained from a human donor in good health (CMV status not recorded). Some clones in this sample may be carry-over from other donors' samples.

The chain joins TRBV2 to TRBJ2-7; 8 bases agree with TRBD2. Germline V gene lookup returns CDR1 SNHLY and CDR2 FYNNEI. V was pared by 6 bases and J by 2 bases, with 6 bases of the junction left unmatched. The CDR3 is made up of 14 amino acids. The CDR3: CASRPGLGTYEQYF. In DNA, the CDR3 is TGTGCCAGCAGGCCGGGACTAGGAACCTACGAGCAGTACTTC.

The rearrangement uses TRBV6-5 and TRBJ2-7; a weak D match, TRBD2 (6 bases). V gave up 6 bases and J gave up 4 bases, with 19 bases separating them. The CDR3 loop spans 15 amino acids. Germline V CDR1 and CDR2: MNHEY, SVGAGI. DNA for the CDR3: TGTGCCAGCAGCGGACTTCATGGTAGCGGTTACGAGCAGTACTTC. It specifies CASSGLHGSGYEQYF.

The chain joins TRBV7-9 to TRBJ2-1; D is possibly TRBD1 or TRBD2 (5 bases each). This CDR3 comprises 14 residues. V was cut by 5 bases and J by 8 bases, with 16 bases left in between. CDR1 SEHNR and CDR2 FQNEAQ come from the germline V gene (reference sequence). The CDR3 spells CASSPRGSGDEQFF. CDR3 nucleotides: TGTGCCAGCAGCCCACGGGGCAGTGGGGATGAGCAGTTCTTC. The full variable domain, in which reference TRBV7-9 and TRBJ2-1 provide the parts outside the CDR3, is DTGVSQNPRHKITKRGQNVTFRCDPISEHNRLYWYRQTLGQGPEFLTYFQNEAQLEKSRLLSDRFSAERPKGSFSTLEIQRTEQGDSAMYLCASSPRGSGDEQFFGPGTRLTVL.

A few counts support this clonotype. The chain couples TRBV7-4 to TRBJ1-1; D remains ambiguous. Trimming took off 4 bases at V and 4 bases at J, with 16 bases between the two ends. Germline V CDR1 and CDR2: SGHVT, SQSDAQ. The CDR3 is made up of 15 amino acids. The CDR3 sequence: CASSSGSSESTEAFF. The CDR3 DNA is TGTGCCAGCAGCTCCGGGTCCTCTGAGTCCACTGAAGCTTTCTTT.

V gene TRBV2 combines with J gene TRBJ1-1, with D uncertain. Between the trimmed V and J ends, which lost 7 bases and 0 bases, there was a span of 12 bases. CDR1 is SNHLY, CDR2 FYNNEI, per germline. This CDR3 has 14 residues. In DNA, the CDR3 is TGTGCCAGCAAACCGGGATGTTTGAACACTGAAGCTTTCTTT. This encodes CASKPGCLNTEAFF.

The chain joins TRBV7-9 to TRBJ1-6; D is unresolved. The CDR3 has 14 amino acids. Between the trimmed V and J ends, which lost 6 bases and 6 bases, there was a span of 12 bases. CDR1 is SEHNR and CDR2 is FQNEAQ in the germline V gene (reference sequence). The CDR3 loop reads CASSWTGFNSPLHF. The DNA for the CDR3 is TGTGCCAGCAGTTGGACCGGGTTTAATTCACCCCTCCACTTT. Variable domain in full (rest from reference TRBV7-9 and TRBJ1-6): DTGVSQNPRHKITKRGQNVTFRCDPISEHNRLYWYRQTLGQGPEFLTYFQNEAQLEKSRLLSDRFSAERPKGSFSTLEIQRTEQGDSAMYLCASSWTGFNSPLHFGNGTRLTVT.

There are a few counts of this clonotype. Written as DNA, the CDR3 is TGCGCCAGCAGCACCTCCGGGACAGCCTATGGCTACACCTTC. As protein: CASSTSGTAYGYTF. This chain uses TRBV5-1 with TRBJ1-2; 7 nucleotides match TRBD1. The CDR3 loop spans 14 amino acids. V was clipped by 4 bases and J by 4 bases; unmatched bases: 7. Germline-derived CDR1 and CDR2 are SGHRS and YFSETQ.

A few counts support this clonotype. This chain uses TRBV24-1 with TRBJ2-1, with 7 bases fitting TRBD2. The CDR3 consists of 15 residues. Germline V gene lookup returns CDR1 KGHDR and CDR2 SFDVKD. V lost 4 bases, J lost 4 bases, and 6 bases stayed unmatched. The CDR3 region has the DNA TGTGCCACCAGTGAGGGAGGGGATGAATACAATGAGCAGTTCTTC. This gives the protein CATSEGGDEYNEQFF.

The CDR3 sequence: CSALRGAGTEAFF. In DNA, the CDR3 is TGCAGTGCTCTTCGGGGGGCTGGCACTGAAGCTTTCTTT. This chain uses TRBV20-1 with TRBJ1-1; tentatively, D is TRBD1 (6 bases). CDR1 and CDR2 from the germline V gene are DFQATT and SNEGSKA (reference sequence). V was cut by 5 bases and J by 4 bases, with 14 bases left in between. The CDR3 has 13 residues.

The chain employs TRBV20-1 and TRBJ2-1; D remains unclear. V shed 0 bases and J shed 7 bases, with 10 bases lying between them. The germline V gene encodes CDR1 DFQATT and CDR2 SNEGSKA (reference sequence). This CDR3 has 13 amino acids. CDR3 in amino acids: CSARDRNGNEQFF. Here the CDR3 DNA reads TGCAGTGCTAGAGATCGAAATGGGAATGAGCAGTTCTTC.

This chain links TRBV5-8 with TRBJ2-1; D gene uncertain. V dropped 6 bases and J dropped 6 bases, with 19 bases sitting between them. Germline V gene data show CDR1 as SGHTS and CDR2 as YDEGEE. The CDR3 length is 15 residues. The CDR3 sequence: CASTFVFSRSNEQFF. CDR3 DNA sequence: TGTGCCAGCACCTTCGTTTTTTCCAGGAGCAATGAGCAGTTCTTC.

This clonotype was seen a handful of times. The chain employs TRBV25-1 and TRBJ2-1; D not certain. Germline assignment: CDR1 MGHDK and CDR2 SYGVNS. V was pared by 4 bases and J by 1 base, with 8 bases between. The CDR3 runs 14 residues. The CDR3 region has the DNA TGTGCCAGCAGTGCCCCGACGTCCTACAATGAGCAGTTCTTC. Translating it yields CASSAPTSYNEQFF.

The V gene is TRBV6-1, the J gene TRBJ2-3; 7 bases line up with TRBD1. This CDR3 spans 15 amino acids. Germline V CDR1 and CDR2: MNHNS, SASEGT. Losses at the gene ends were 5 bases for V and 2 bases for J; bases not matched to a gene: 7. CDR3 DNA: TGTGCCAGCAGTTTACAGGGGACCGACACAGATACGCAGTATTTT. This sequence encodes CASSLQGTDTDTQYF.

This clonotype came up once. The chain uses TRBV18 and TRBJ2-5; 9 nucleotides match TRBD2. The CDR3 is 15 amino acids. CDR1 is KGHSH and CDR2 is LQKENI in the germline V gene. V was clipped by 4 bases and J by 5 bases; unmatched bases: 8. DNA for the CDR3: TGTGCCAGCTCACTTTCGCGGGGGGGAGTGGAGACCCAGTACTTC. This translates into CASSLSRGGVETQYF.

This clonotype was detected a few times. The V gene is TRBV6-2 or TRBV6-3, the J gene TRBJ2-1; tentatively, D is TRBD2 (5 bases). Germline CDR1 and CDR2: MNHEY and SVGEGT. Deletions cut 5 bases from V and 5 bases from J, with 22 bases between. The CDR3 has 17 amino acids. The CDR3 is CASSAIPIQGLNNEQFF. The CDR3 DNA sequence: TGTGCCAGCAGTGCCATACCGATCCAAGGACTGAACAATGAGCAGTTCTTC.

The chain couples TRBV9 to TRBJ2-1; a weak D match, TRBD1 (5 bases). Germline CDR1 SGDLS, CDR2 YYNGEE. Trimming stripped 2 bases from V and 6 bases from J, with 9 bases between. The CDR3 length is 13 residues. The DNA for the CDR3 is TGTGCCAGCAGCGTCGGACACATCAATGAGCAGTTCTTC. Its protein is CASSVGHINEQFF.

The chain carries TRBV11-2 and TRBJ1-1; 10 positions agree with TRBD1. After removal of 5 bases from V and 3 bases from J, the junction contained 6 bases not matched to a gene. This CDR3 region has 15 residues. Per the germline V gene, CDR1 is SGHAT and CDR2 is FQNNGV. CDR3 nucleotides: TGTGCCAGCAGCCCACGGACAGGGGGATACACTGAAGCTTTCTTT. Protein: CASSPRTGGYTEAFF.

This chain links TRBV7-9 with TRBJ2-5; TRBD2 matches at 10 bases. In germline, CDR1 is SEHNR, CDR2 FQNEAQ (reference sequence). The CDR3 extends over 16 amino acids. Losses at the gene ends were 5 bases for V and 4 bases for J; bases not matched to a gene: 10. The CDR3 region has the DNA TGTGCCAGCAGCCTCGGGAGCGGGAGGGCCGGAGAGACCCAGTACTTC. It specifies CASSLGSGRAGETQYF.

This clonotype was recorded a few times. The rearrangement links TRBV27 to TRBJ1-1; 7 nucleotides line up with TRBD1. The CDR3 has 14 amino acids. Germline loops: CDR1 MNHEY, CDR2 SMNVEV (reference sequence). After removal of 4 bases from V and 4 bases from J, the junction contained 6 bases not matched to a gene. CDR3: CASSSRTGGTEAFF. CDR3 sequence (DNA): TGTGCCAGCAGTTCACGGACAGGAGGCACTGAAGCTTTCTTT.

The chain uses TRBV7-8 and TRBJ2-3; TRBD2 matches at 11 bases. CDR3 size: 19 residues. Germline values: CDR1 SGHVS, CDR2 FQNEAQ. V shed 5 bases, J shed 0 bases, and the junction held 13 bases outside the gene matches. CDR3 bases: TGTGCCAGCAGCCGCCGTCCTAGCGGGAGGATATCGAGCACAGATACGCAGTATTTT. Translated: CASSRRPSGRISSTDTQYF.

This CDR3 is CASALGRNNEQFF. Here the CDR3 DNA reads TGTGCCAGTGCCCTAGGGAGGAACAATGAGCAGTTCTTC. V usage is TRBV27 and J usage is TRBJ2-1; D is possibly TRBD2 (6 bases). There are 13 residues in the CDR3. The V gene lost 9 bases and the J gene lost 5 bases, with 14 bases spanning the gap. Germline V gene sequence: CDR1 MNHEY, CDR2 SMNVEV (reference sequence).

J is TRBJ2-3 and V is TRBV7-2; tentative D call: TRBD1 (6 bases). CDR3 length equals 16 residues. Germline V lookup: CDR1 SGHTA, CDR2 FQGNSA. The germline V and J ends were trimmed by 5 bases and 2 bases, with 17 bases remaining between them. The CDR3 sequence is CASSPQGGQVTDTQYF. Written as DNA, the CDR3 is TGTGCCAGCAGCCCACAAGGGGGTCAGGTCACAGATACGCAGTATTTT.

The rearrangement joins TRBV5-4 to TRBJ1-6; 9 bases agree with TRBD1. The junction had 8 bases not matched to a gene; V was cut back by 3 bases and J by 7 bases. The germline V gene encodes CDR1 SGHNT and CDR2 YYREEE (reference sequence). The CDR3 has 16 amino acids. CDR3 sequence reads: CASSSNWDRVNSPLHF. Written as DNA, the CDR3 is TGTGCCAGCAGCTCTAACTGGGACAGGGTGAATTCACCCCTCCACTTT.

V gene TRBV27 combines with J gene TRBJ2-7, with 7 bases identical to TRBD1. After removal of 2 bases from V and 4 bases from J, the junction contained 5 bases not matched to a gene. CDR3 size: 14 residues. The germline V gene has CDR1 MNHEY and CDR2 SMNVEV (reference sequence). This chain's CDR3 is CASSLGQERYEQYF. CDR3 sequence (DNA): TGTGCCAGCAGTTTAGGACAGGAGAGATACGAGCAGTACTTC.

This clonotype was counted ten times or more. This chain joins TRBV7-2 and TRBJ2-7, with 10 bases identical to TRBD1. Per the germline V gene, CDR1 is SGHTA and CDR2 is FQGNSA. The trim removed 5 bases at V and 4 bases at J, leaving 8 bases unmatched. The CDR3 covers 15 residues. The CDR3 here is CASSGMGQGTYEQYF. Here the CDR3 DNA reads TGTGCCAGCAGCGGAATGGGACAGGGGACGTACGAGCAGTACTTC.

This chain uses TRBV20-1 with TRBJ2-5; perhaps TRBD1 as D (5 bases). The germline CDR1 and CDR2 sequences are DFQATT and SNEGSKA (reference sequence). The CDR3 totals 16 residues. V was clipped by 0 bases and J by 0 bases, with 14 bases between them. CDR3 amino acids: CSARDLQGTDQETQYF. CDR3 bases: TGCAGTGCTAGAGATTTGCAGGGTACTGACCAAGAGACCCAGTACTTC.

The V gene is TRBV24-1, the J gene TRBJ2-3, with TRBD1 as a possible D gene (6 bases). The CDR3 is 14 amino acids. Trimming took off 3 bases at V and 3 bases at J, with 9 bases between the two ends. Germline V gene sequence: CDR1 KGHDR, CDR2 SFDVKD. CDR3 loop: CATSDMDRTDTQYF. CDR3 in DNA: TGTGCCACCAGTGATATGGACAGAACAGATACGCAGTATTTT.